These 27 T cell receptor beta chains originate from one sample sequenced in a study of cytomegalovirus exposure and HLA in healthy donors. Generated by immunoSEQ multiplex PCR, the TCRdb table keeps only in-frame clones and is missing some. The table has 71,000 or so clones, approximately 94% seen once. What was sequenced was PBMCs. These receptors were obtained from a woman aged 18 to 35 in good health and CMV-seronegative.

V usage is TRBV7-3 and J usage is TRBJ2-2, with a weak D call TRBD2 (6 bases). Germline lookup yields CDR1 SGHTA and CDR2 FQGTGA. The CDR3 totals 12 residues. Trimming left V 6 bases short and J 6 bases short, with 8 bases between. CDR3 bases: TGTGCCAGCAGGGGGAGGTCCGGGGAGCTGTTTTTT. This sequence encodes CASRGRSGELFF.

The J gene is TRBJ2-7, the V gene TRBV29-1, with TRBD2 matching 9 bases. This CDR3 is built from 15 residues. V trimming: 4 bases; J trimming: 0 bases; junction bases outside the gene matches: 7. CDR1 is SQVTM and CDR2 is ANQGSEA in the germline V gene. The CDR3 loop reads CSVGASGDSSYEQYF. The CDR3 bases are TGCAGCGTTGGGGCTAGCGGGGATAGCTCCTACGAGCAGTACTTC.

This chain connects TRBV19 to TRBJ2-5; D remains unclear. V was shortened by 1 base and J by 1 base, with 7 bases between the two germline ends. The CDR3 length is 14 residues. CDR1 LNHDA and CDR2 SQIVND come from the germline V gene (reference sequence). The CDR3, as DNA: TGTGCCAGTAGTATAGTGGCTTTCCAAGAGACCCAGTACTTC. Its protein is CASSIVAFQETQYF.

The chain is built from TRBV6-5 and TRBJ2-5, with TRBD1 identical over 8 bases. Looked up from germline, CDR1 is MNHEY and CDR2 is SVGAGI. The CDR3 extends over 14 amino acids. J lost 2 bases, V lost 5 bases, and 4 bases had no gene match. CDR3 DNA: TGTGCCAGCAGTGAAGGACAGGGACAAGAGACCCAGTACTTC. Amino acids: CASSEGQGQETQYF.

The rearrangement uses TRBV7-9 and TRBJ2-2; TRBD2 matches at 10 bases. From germline, CDR1 is SEHNR and CDR2 FQNEAQ (reference sequence). Unmatched junction bases numbered 13, after V lost 6 bases and J lost 6 bases. The CDR3 covers 17 residues. CDR3 loop: CASSSPGGLAISGELFF. The DNA of the CDR3 is TGTGCCAGCAGTTCCCCCGGGGGACTAGCGATATCCGGGGAGCTGTTTTTT.

This chain connects TRBV15 to TRBJ2-2; D is ambiguous. Germline CDR1 LNHNV, CDR2 YYDKDF (reference sequence). Between the trimmed V and J ends, which lost 0 bases and 2 bases, there was a span of 4 bases. The CDR3 spans 14 residues. The CDR3 region has the DNA TGTGCCACCAGCAGAGACGGTAACACCGGGGAGCTGTTTTTT. Amino acid sequence: CATSRDGNTGELFF.

The gene calls are TRBV28 and TRBJ1-5, with D possibly TRBD1 on 5 matching bases. The CDR3 is 13 amino acids. Trimming removed 4 bases at V and 7 bases at J, with 11 bases between. The germline V gene encodes CDR1 MDHEN and CDR2 SYDVKM. The CDR3 here is CASSSQVTQPQHF. The CDR3 coding sequence is TGTGCCAGCAGTTCACAGGTGACCCAGCCCCAGCATTTT.

This rearrangement joins TRBV6-6 to TRBJ1-2, with 7 bases lining up with TRBD1. Germline V gene lookup returns CDR1 MNHNY and CDR2 SVGAGI (reference sequence). The CDR3 spans 11 residues. With V trimmed by 5 bases and J by 7 bases, 1 base remained unmatched. CDR3 amino acids: CASSTGVGYTF. The CDR3 DNA reads TGTGCCAGCAGTACAGGGGTTGGCTACACCTTC.

The V call is TRBV19, the J call TRBJ2-2; 8 nucleotides agree with TRBD2. CDR3 length: 15 residues. V was pared by 10 bases and J by 5 bases, with 12 bases of the junction left unmatched. Germline CDR1 LNHDA, CDR2 SQIVND (reference sequence). For the CDR3, the DNA is TGTGCCACAAAATATCCGGGACTAGAGACCGGGGAGCTGTTTTTT. Translated: CATKYPGLETGELFF.

This sequence joins TRBV29-1 and TRBJ2-5, with D perhaps TRBD2 (6 bases). Per germline, CDR1 SQVTM and CDR2 ANQGSEA. Trimming pared 4 bases from V and 7 bases from J, leaving 16 bases between. This CDR3 contains 13 residues. CDR3 region: CSVGVAERGTQYF. The CDR3 nucleotides are TGCAGCGTTGGGGTAGCGGAGAGGGGGACCCAGTACTTC.

The chain couples TRBV11-2 to TRBJ2-5; weak D call: TRBD2 (5 bases). There are 15 residues in the CDR3. Germline V gene sequence: CDR1 SGHAT, CDR2 FQNNGV. V was cut by 2 bases and J by 0 bases, with 10 bases left in between. CDR3 protein: CASSLRGPNQETQYF. Written as DNA, the CDR3 is TGTGCCAGCAGCTTAAGAGGGCCGAACCAAGAGACCCAGTACTTC. Full variable domain (outside the CDR3, taken from reference TRBV11-2 and TRBJ2-5): EAGVAQSPRYKIIEKRQSVAFWCNPISGHATLYWYQQILGQGPKLLIQFQNNGVVDDSQLPKDRFSAERLKGVDSTLKIQPAKLEDSAVYLCASSLRGPNQETQYFGPGTRLLVL.

The chain recombines TRBV10-3 with TRBJ2-5; 8 nucleotides line up with TRBD1. J lost 3 bases, V lost 3 bases, and 3 bases had no gene match. The germline V gene has CDR1 ENHRY and CDR2 SYGVKD. The CDR3 spans 14 residues. Here the CDR3 reads CAISDQQGEETQYF. The CDR3 nucleotides are TGTGCCATCAGTGATCAACAGGGGGAAGAGACCCAGTACTTC.

The chain couples TRBV5-1 to TRBJ1-1; D not certain. Germline V gene data show CDR1 as SGHRS and CDR2 as YFSETQ. This CDR3 region has 14 residues. Trimming cost V 2 bases and J 2 bases, with 10 bases left between them. Here the CDR3 reads CASSLGGQNTEAFF. CDR3 DNA sequence: TGCGCCAGCAGCTTAGGCGGTCAAAACACTGAAGCTTTCTTT.

This chain uses TRBV28 with TRBJ1-2; TRBD1 aligns across 10 bases. Germline values: CDR1 MDHEN, CDR2 SYDVKM. The trim removed 4 bases at V and 8 bases at J, leaving 7 bases unmatched. This CDR3 has 14 residues. The CDR3 loop reads CASSSKGQGWGYTF. In DNA, the CDR3 is TGTGCCAGCAGTTCGAAGGGACAGGGGTGGGGCTACACCTTC.

This chain joins TRBV12-1 and TRBJ2-2; TRBD2, the D gene given by the table, was not confirmed from the DNA. TRBV12-1 is a pseudogene. The CDR3 is 16 residues long. The CDR3 protein is CASSIGLAEKTGELFF. The CDR3 bases are TGTGCCAGCAGCATTGGACTAGCGGAGAAAACCGGGGAGCTGTTTTTT.

This chain uses TRBV4-1 with TRBJ1-2; 10 bases line up with TRBD1. V shed 3 bases and J 3 bases; nucleotides not matched to a gene: 4. CDR3 length: 15 residues. Germline values: CDR1 MGHRA, CDR2 YSYEKL. The chain's CDR3 is CASSHSGTGDYGYTF. CDR3 bases: TGCGCCAGCAGCCACTCCGGGACAGGGGACTATGGCTACACCTTC.

The chain has TRBV4-3 and TRBJ1-1; 8 positions agree with TRBD1. CDR1 and CDR2 from the germline V gene are LGHNA and YSLEER. This CDR3 region has 13 residues. V lost 8 bases and J lost 5; bases outside the gene matches: 7. For the CDR3, the DNA is TGCGCCAGCTCAAGACAGGGGTATACTGAAGCTTTCTTT. Protein product: CASSRQGYTEAFF.

The gene calls are TRBV29-1 and TRBJ1-2; maybe TRBD1 (5 bases). Germline CDR1 and CDR2: SQVTM and ANQGSEA. V shed 5 bases and J shed 8 bases, with 12 bases lying between them. CDR3 length: 11 amino acids. The CDR3 loop is CSVQGNDGYTF. CDR3 nucleotide sequence: TGCAGCGTTCAGGGTAACGACGGCTACACCTTC. Filled out from reference TRBV29-1 and TRBJ1-2, the complete variable domain reads SAVISQKPSRDICQRGTSLTIQCQVDSQVTMMFWYRQQPGQSLTLIATANQGSEATYESGFVIDKFPISRPNLTFSTLTVSNMSPEDSSIYLCSVQGNDGYTFGSGTRLTVV.

The CDR3 here is CASSIYGGDQPQHF. CDR3 nucleotide sequence: TGTGCCAGTAGTATATACGGGGGGGACCAGCCCCAGCATTTT. The chain couples TRBV19 to TRBJ1-5; D is perhaps TRBD1 (5 bases). Germline values: CDR1 LNHDA, CDR2 SQIVND (reference sequence). Trimming shortened V by 2 bases and J by 7 bases, and 12 bases separated the two germline ends. The CDR3 runs 14 residues.

The table lists this clone with a few counts. The chain has TRBV30 and TRBJ2-7; TRBD2 matches at 8 bases. This CDR3 is built from 14 residues. CDR1 and CDR2 (germline): GTSNPN, SVGIG (reference sequence). Trimming cost V 0 bases and J 5 bases; bases outside gene matches: 6. CDR3 sequence (DNA): TGTGCCTGGAGTGTGTCGGGAGGGTTGAACGAGCAGTACTTC. It specifies CAWSVSGGLNEQYF.

The V gene is TRBV19, the J gene TRBJ2-3; the match to TRBD2 covers 11 bases. CDR1 and CDR2 from the germline V gene are LNHDA and SQIVND (reference sequence). The CDR3 spans 16 residues. Germline trimming cut 7 bases from V and 1 base from J; bases unmatched to any gene: 7. The chain's CDR3 is CASKLAGASGTDTQYF. For the CDR3, the DNA is TGTGCCAGTAAACTAGCGGGAGCGTCCGGCACAGATACGCAGTATTTT. The whole variable domain, remainder taken from reference TRBV19 and TRBJ2-3, is DGGITQSPKYLFRKEGQNVTLSCEQNLNHDAMYWYRQDPGQGLRLIYYSQIVNDFQKGDIAEGYSVSREKKESFPLTVTSAQKNPTAFYLCASKLAGASGTDTQYFGPGTRLTVL.

V gene TRBV2 combines with J gene TRBJ2-5; possibly TRBD2 for D (6 bases). The V gene lost 0 bases and the J gene lost 7 bases, with 15 bases spanning the gap. This CDR3 spans 15 amino acids. Germline assignment: CDR1 SNHLY and CDR2 FYNNEI. CDR3 DNA: TGTGCCAGCAGTGAAGCGCGGGGAGAGGATGCGACCCAGTACTTC. It encodes CASSEARGEDATQYF.

The gene calls are TRBV19 and TRBJ2-2; 10 bases fit TRBD2. V shed 8 bases, J shed 6 bases, and the junction held 12 bases outside the gene matches. The CDR3 is made up of 16 amino acids. Germline V lookup: CDR1 LNHDA, CDR2 SQIVND (reference sequence). In DNA, the CDR3 is TGTGCCAGTTTGGAGGAGAGCGGGAGGGCCGCCGGGGAGCTGTTTTTT. Protein product: CASLEESGRAAGELFF.

The chain couples TRBV2 to TRBJ2-1; 10 nucleotides agree with TRBD2. The CDR3 has 13 amino acids. Unmatched junction bases numbered 9, after V lost 4 bases and J lost 15 bases. The germline V gene encodes CDR1 SNHLY and CDR2 FYNNEI. CDR3 region: CASSGSGRLGGFF. The CDR3 DNA is TGTGCCAGCAGTGGTAGCGGGAGGCTCGGGGGGTTCTTC.

V gene TRBV7-9 combines with J gene TRBJ2-5; tentatively, D is TRBD2 (5 bases). The CDR3 totals 15 residues. V lost 5 bases and J 5 bases, leaving 18 bases between the germline ends. CDR1 and CDR2 (germline): SEHNR, FQNEAQ (reference sequence). This chain's CDR3 is CASSLSARREETQYF. The CDR3 DNA follows: TGTGCCAGCAGCCTTTCAGCCCGAAGGGAGGAGACCCAGTACTTC.

The chain is built from TRBV9 and TRBJ2-2; D is undetermined. Germline V gives CDR1 SGDLS, CDR2 YYNGEE. Deletions cut 4 bases from V and 3 bases from J, with 10 bases between. The CDR3 is 14 amino acids. This CDR3 reads CASSSDPDTGELFF. The CDR3 coding sequence is TGTGCCAGCAGCTCCGATCCGGACACCGGGGAGCTGTTTTTT.

The gene calls are TRBV27 and TRBJ1-6; 12 bases are a match to TRBD1. This CDR3 comprises 20 residues. Trimming took 5 bases from V and 5 from J; bases not matched to a gene: 16. Germline values: CDR1 MNHEY, CDR2 SMNVEV (reference sequence). The CDR3 nucleotides are TGTGCCAGCAGTCCCATTAGACCGGGACAGGGGGCAGCGAATAATTCACCCCTCCACTTT. Protein product: CASSPIRPGQGAANNSPLHF.